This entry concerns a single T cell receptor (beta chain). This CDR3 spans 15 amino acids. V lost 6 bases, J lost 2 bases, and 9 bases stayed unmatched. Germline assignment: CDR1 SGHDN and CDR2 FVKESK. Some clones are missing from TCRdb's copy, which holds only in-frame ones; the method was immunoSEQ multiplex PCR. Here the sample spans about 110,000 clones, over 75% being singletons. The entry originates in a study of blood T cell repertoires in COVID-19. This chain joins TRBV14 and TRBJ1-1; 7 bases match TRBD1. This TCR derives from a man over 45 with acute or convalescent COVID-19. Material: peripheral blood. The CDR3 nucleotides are TGTGCCAGCAGTCAAATGACAGGGCCTAACACTGAAGCTTTCTTT. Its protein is CASSQMTGPNTEAFF.